This TCR beta chain was profiled in a study of blood T cells in healthy people across ages. Using a J-beta primer mix together with a sample-barcoded 5' primer, a second PCR was run for about 6 to 12 cycles. TCRdb re-analysed the 5' RACE reads in MiXCR, keeping a single row per CDR3 protein. The sample lists roughly 1,300,000 distinct CDR3 sequences; 55% to 75% were seen once. In its sample, this clonotype was seen once. The sequence came from a man aged 18 to 30 in good health. Specimen: blood.

The CDR3: CSARLAGMSEQYF. CDR3 nucleotide sequence: TGCAGTGCTAGACTAGCGGGAATGTCCGAGCAGTACTTC. The chain combines TRBV20-1 with TRBJ2-7; 9 bases fit TRBD2. CDR3 length: 13 amino acids. Germline CDR1 reads DFQATT; CDR2 reads SNEGSKA (reference sequence). Trimming at V came to 2 bases and at J to 6 bases, leaving 5 bases not matched to a gene.